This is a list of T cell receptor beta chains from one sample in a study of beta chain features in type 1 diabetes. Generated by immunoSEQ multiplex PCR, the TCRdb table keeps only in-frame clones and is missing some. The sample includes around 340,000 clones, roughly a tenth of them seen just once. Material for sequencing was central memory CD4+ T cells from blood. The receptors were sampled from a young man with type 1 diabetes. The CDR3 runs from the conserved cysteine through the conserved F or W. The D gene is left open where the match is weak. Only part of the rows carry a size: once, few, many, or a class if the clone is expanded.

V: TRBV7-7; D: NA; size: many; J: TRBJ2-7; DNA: TGTGCTAGCAGCTTCGGTCTAGGCTACGAGCAGTACTTC; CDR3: CASSFGLGYEQYF
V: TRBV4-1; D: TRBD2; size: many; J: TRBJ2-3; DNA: TGCGCCAGCAGCCAAGAACCACTCGGGGGACTAAGCACAGATACGCAGTATTTT; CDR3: CASSQEPLGGLSTDTQYF
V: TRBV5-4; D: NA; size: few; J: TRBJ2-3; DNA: TGTGCCAGCAGCTTGGAGGGTTTATCTAGCACAGATACGCAGTATTTT; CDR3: CASSLEGLSSTDTQYF
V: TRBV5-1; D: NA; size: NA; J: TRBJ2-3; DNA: TGCGCCAGCAGCGGCGGACCTGGCACAGATACGCAGTATTTT; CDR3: CASSGGPGTDTQYF
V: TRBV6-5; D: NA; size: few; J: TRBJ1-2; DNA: TGTGCCAGCAGTTACGGACAAAGATACGTGGGCTACACCTTC; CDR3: CASSYGQRYVGYTF
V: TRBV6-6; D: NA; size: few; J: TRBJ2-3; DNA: TGTGCCAGCAGTTCGGGCCTAAGCACAGATACGCAGTATTTT; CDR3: CASSSGLSTDTQYF
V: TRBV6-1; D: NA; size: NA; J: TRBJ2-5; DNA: TGTGCCAGCAGTGGCCGGGGGATTCAAGAGACCCAGTACTTC; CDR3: CASSGRGIQETQYF
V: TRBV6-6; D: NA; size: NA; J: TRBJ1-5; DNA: TGTGCCAGCAGCCTCTCCTCAGGGAGAAATCAGCCCCAGCATTTT; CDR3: CASSLSSGRNQPQHF
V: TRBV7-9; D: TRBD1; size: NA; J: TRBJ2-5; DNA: TGTGCCAGCAGCTTAGACAGGCAGGGGGCGCCTGTCAGGGAGACCCAGTACTTC; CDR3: CASSLDRQGAPVRETQYF
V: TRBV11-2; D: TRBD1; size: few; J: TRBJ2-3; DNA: TGTGCCAGCAGCTTGGGGACAGGGGTTACAGATACGCAGTATTTT; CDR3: CASSLGTGVTDTQYF
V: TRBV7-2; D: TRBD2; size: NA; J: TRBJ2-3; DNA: TGTGCCAGCTCCTTCGAAATAGCGGGGGCGACGGATACGCAGTATTTT; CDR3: CASSFEIAGATDTQYF
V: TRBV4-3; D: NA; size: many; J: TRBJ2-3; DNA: TGCGCCAGCAGCCAAACCCTGTCGGGGGGCGGCACAGATACGCAGTATTTT; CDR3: CASSQTLSGGGTDTQYF
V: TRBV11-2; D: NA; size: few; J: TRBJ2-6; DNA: TGTGCCAGCAGCTTAGTGACAGGTTACAGCTCTGGGGCCAACGTCCTGACTTTC; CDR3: CASSLVTGYSSGANVLTF
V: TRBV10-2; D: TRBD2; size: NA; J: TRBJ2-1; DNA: TGCGCCAGCAGTGAGCATCGGGGGGCCTACAATGAGCAGTTCTTC; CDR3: CASSEHRGAYNEQFF
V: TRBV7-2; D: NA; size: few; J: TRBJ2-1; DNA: TGTGCCAGCAGCCCAGCCGGCGGGTTGAGCTCCTACAATGAGCAGTTCTTC; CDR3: CASSPAGGLSSYNEQFF
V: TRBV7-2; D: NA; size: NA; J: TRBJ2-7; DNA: TGTGCCAGCAGCCAAACCGACTACGAGCAGTACTTC; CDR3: CASSQTDYEQYF
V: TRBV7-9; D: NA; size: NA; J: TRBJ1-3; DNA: TGTGCCAGCAGCCTCCCACAGGCATCTGGAAACACCATATATTTT; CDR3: CASSLPQASGNTIYF
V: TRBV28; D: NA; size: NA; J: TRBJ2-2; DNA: TGTGCCACCGAGTCAGGCACCGGGGAGCTGTTTTTT; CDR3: CATESGTGELFF
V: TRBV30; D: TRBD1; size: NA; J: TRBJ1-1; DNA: TGTGCCTGGAGCGGGGGGACAGGGGGCAACACTGAAGCTTTCTTT; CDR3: CAWSGGTGGNTEAFF
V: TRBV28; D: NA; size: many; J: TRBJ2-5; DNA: TGTGCCAGCACCCCCCGGAGTCTCGAGACCCAGTACTTC; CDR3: CASTPRSLETQYF
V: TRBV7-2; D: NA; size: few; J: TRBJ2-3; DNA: TGTGCCAGCAGCTTAAATTACAATTCAGATACGCAGTATTTT; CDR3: CASSLNYNSDTQYF
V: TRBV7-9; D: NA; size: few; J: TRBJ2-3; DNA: TGTGCCAGCAGCTCCCGGGATACTAGCACAGATACGCAGTATTTT; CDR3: CASSSRDTSTDTQYF
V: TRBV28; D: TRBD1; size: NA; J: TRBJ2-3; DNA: TGTGCCAGCAGTACTATCTCGGGACAGGGTCCGAGCACAGATACGCAGTATTTT; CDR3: CASSTISGQGPSTDTQYF
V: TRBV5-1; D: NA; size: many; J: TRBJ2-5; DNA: TGCGCCAGCAGCTTGAACAGGGAAGAGACCCAGTACTTC; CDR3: CASSLNREETQYF
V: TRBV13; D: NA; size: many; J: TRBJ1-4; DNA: TGTGCCAGCAGCTTAGGCTTAGGAGATAATGAAAAACTGTTTTTT; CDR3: CASSLGLGDNEKLFF
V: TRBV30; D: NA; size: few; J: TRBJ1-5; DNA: TGTGCCTGGAGTCGGGTTAGCAATCAGCCCCAGCATTTT; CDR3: CAWSRVSNQPQHF
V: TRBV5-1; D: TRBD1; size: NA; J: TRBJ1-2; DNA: TGCGCCAGCAGCTTGGCCGCGACAGGGGATATGGGCTACACCTTC; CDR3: CASSLAATGDMGYTF
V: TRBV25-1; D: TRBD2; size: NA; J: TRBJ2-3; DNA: TGTGCCAGCAGTGAGTCTTTAGCGGGGGCAGCAGATACGCAGTATTTT; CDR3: CASSESLAGAADTQYF
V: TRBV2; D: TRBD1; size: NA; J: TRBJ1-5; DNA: TGTGCCAGCAGTGAACAGGGGGAGGATCAGCCCCAGCATTTT; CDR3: CASSEQGEDQPQHF
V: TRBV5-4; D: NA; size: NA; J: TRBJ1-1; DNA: TGTGCCAGCAGCTTGTATACAGGGAGTGACACTGAAGCTTTCTTT; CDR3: CASSLYTGSDTEAFF
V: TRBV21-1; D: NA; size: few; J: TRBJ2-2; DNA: TGTGCCAGCCTTGGGACCGGGGAGCTGTTTTTT; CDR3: CASLGTGELFF
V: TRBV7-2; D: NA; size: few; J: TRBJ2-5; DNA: TGTGCCAGCATGTGGAGGGGTGGGGAGACCCAGTACTTC; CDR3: CASMWRGGETQYF
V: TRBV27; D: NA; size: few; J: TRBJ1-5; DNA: TGTGCCAGCAGAGGTGGGACATCTGCTGATCAGCCCCAGCATTTT; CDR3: CASRGGTSADQPQHF
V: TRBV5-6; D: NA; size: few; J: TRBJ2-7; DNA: TGTGCCAGCAGCTTGCCCCCTATTCGCTACGAGCAGTACTTC; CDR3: CASSLPPIRYEQYF
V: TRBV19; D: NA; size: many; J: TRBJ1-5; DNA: TGTGCCAGTAGTATAGATAGAGGGCGAGGGCCCCAGCATTTT; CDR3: CASSIDRGRGPQHF
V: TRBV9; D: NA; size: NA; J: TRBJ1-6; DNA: TGTGCCAGCAGCGTAAACAGCGGCCTTGTTAATTCACCCCTCCACTTT; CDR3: CASSVNSGLVNSPLHF
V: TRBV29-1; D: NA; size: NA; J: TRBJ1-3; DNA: TGCAGCGTTGATGGGCCAGGATATGGAAACACCATATATTTT; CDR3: CSVDGPGYGNTIYF
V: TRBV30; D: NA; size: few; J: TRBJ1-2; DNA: TGTGCCTGGAGGGGAACGGCGAATTCCTATGGCTACACCTTC; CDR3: CAWRGTANSYGYTF
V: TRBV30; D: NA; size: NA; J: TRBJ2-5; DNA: TGTGCCTGGAGTGTCGGGGACACCCTTGTCCAGGAGACCCAGTACTTC; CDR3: CAWSVGDTLVQETQYF
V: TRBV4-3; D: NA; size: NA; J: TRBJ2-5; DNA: TGCGCCAGCAGCCAAGACCAAGGGAGGCAAGAGACCCAGTACTTC; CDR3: CASSQDQGRQETQYF
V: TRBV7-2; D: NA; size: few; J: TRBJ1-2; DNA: TGTGCCAGCAGCTTAGATCGGGGTGGCTACACCTTC; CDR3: CASSLDRGGYTF
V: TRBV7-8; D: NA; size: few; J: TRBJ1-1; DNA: TGTGCCAGCAGCTTAGTGTTTGCGGACACTGAAGCTTTCTTT; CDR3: CASSLVFADTEAFF
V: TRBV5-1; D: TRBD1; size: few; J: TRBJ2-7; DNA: TGCGCCAGCAGCTTAAGGACAGGGAGCGAGCAGTACTTC; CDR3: CASSLRTGSEQYF
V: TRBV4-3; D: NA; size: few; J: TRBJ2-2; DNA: TGCGCCAGCAGACGGGACACGAACACCGGGGAGCTGTTTTTT; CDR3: CASRRDTNTGELFF
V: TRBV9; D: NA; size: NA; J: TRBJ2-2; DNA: TGTGCCAGCAGCGTTCGCTTTGGTCCGAACACCGGGGAGCTGTTTTTT; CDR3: CASSVRFGPNTGELFF
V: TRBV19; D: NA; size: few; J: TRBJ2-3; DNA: TGTGCCAGTGGCTCCCTGGATACGCAGTATTTT; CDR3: CASGSLDTQYF
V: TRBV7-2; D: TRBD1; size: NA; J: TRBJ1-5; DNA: TGTGCCAGCAGCCGGGACAGCCTCAATCAGCCCCAGCATTTT; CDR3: CASSRDSLNQPQHF
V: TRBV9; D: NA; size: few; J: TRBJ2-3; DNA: TGTGCCAGCAGCGCCGGGGCGGGGGCCCAGGATACGCAGTATTTT; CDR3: CASSAGAGAQDTQYF
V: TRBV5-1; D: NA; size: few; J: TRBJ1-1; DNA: TGCGCCAGCAGCAATATGAACACTGAAGCTTTCTTT; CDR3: CASSNMNTEAFF
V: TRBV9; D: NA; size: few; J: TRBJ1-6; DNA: TGTGCCAGCAGCGTAGGACACGAACGGAATTCACCCCTCCACTTT; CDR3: CASSVGHERNSPLHF
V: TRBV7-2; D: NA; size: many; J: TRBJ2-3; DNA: TGTGCCAGCAGCTCCACGAGCTTGGGCACAGATACGCAGTATTTT; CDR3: CASSSTSLGTDTQYF
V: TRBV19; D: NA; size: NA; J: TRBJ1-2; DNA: TGTGCCAGTTTCTTTAATGATGGCTACACCTTC; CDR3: CASFFNDGYTF
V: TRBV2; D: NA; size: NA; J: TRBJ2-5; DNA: TGTGCCAGCAGAGAGGAGACCCAGTACTTC; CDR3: CASREETQYF
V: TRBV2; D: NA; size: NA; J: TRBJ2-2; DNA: TGTGCCAGCAGCGGTAACAGGGGAGGCACCGGGGAGCTGTTTTTT; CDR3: CASSGNRGGTGELFF
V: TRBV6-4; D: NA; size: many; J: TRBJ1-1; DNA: TGTGCCAGCAGCCCCCGGCCCAACAGGAACACTGAAGCTTTCTTT; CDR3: CASSPRPNRNTEAFF